The 14 T cell receptor beta chains reported below all come from one sample, sequenced in a study of blood T cell repertoires in COVID-19. Using immunoSEQ multiplex PCR, the repertoire was profiled, and TCRdb retains in-frame clones only, with some absent. The sample records some 59,000 clones, 90% being singletons. The sample taken for sequencing was peripheral blood. The source is a man aged 45 to 65 with acute or convalescent COVID-19.

The chain joins TRBV6-4 to TRBJ2-5; tentative D call: TRBD1 (5 bases). V was clipped by 6 bases and J by 5 bases, with 16 bases between them. Germline V lookup: CDR1 MRHNA, CDR2 SNTAGT. The CDR3 spans 14 residues. CDR3 DNA sequence: TGTGCCAGCAGACCTTCGGTAGGGGTGGAGACCCAGTACTTC. It translates to CASRPSVGVETQYF.

V gene TRBV5-1 combines with J gene TRBJ1-5, with 7 bases matching TRBD1. The V and J ends lost 4 bases and 0 bases, in that order; junction bases with no gene match: 4. Per the germline V gene, CDR1 is SGHRS and CDR2 is YFSETQ. The CDR3 is 15 amino acids. The CDR3 nucleotides are TGCGCCAGCAGCCCGGGACAGACTAGCAATCAGCCCCAGCATTTT. Protein product: CASSPGQTSNQPQHF.

The chain's CDR3 is CASSIQMRNTEAFF. The DNA for the CDR3 is TGTGCCAGCAGCATCCAAATGAGGAACACTGAAGCTTTCTTT. The chain uses TRBV11-2 and TRBJ1-1, with D hard to call. Trimming took off 5 bases at V and 1 base at J, with 11 bases between the two ends. The CDR3 length is 14 residues. Germline CDR1 reads SGHAT; CDR2 reads FQNNGV.

This sequence joins TRBV4-1 and TRBJ2-7; 7 bases match TRBD1. The CDR3 covers 14 residues. Germline-derived CDR1 and CDR2 are MGHRA and YSYEKL. The V segment lost 4 bases and the J segment 6 bases; nucleotides outside the gene matches: 9. The CDR3 DNA is TGCGCCAGCAGCCCTGGGCTACAGGGGTCCGAGCAGTACTTC. This codes for CASSPGLQGSEQYF.

The chain couples TRBV6-5 to TRBJ1-2; D uncertain. The CDR3 runs to 13 residues. V lost 0 bases, J lost 6 bases, and 8 bases lay in between. Germline CDR1 reads MNHEY; CDR2 reads SVGAGI. The CDR3 loop is CASSYSAGNGYTF. In DNA form, the CDR3 reads TGTGCCAGCAGTTACTCGGCGGGGAATGGCTACACCTTC.

The V and J genes are TRBV6-1 and TRBJ1-1, with TRBD1 as a possible D gene (6 bases). Germline CDR1 and CDR2: MNHNS and SASEGT. There are 13 residues in the CDR3. With 1 base removed from V and 4 bases from J, the gap between germline ends came to 7 bases. The CDR3 is CASSEVGGTEAFF. The CDR3 DNA reads TGTGCCAGCAGTGAAGTAGGGGGCACTGAAGCTTTCTTT.

The CDR3 bases are TGTGCCAGCAGTTTACAGCGGGGCTCCTACGAGCAGTACTTC. Translated, it gives CASSLQRGSYEQYF. The chain is built from TRBV27 and TRBJ2-7, with 7 bases fitting TRBD2. This CDR3 is built from 14 residues. Germline values: CDR1 MNHEY, CDR2 SMNVEV (reference sequence). Unmatched junction bases numbered 1, after V lost 2 bases and J lost 0 bases.

The J gene is TRBJ1-2, the V gene TRBV3-1 (or the pseudogene TRBV3-2); D call uncertain. The ends were cut back, 4 bases at V and 4 bases at J, with 13 bases in the middle. CDR3 length equals 14 residues. Germline-derived CDR1 and CDR2 are LGHDT and YNNKEL (reference sequence). The CDR3 DNA follows: TGTGCCAGCAGCCGGAGCTCAGAAGGCTATGGCTACACCTTC. Its translation is CASSRSSEGYGYTF.

In its sample, this clone was seen once. This rearrangement joins TRBV6-1 to TRBJ2-1; 11 bases align to TRBD2. Trimming cost V 2 bases and J 8 bases; bases outside gene matches: 2. In germline, CDR1 is MNHNS, CDR2 SASEGT. The CDR3 has 14 amino acids. In DNA form, the CDR3 reads TGTGCCAGCAGTGAAACTAGCGGGAGCTATGAGCAGTTCTTC. Translation gives CASSETSGSYEQFF.

The chain employs TRBV11-3 and TRBJ2-1; D is possibly TRBD1 (5 bases). V was shortened by 7 bases and J by 5 bases, with 12 bases between the two germline ends. Germline V lookup: CDR1 SGHNT, CDR2 YENEEA. This CDR3 comprises 13 residues. The CDR3, as DNA: TGTGCCAGCACGGCTGGCAGGGACAATGAGCAGTTCTTC. Protein sequence: CASTAGRDNEQFF.

V is TRBV10-1 and J is TRBJ2-1, with a possible D match to TRBD2 (5 bases). CDR1 is WNHNN and CDR2 is SYGVQD in the germline V gene (reference sequence). Trimming stripped 7 bases from V and 3 bases from J, with 10 bases between. This CDR3 has 13 residues. The CDR3 DNA reads as TGCGCCAGCACGGGAAAGGGCTACAATGAGCAGTTCTTC. Amino acids: CASTGKGYNEQFF.

The chain carries TRBV6-5 and TRBJ2-7, with 9 bases that match TRBD2. The germline CDR1 and CDR2 sequences are MNHEY and SVGAGI. Trimming cost V 6 bases and J 4 bases; bases outside gene matches: 10. The CDR3 is made up of 15 amino acids. The CDR3, as DNA: TGTGCCAGCAGCGCTACTAGCGGGTTTACTTACGAGCAGTACTTC. Translation: CASSATSGFTYEQYF.

This clone was counted a few times. This chain joins TRBV5-5 and TRBJ2-7; D is undetermined. Germline V gene sequence: CDR1 SGHKS, CDR2 YYEKEE (reference sequence). V was clipped by 1 base and J by 5 bases, with 10 bases between them. The CDR3 consists of 13 residues. CDR3 in amino acids: CASSLWLVNEQYF. In DNA form, the CDR3 reads TGTGCCAGCAGCTTGTGGCTGGTCAACGAGCAGTACTTC.

The V and J genes are TRBV19 and TRBJ1-5, with 7 nucleotides matching TRBD1. This CDR3 has 14 amino acids. In germline, CDR1 is LNHDA, CDR2 SQIVND (reference sequence). After removal of 9 bases from V and 2 bases from J, the junction contained 7 bases not matched to a gene. The CDR3 loop reads CASKGGEGNQPQHF. The CDR3 nucleotides read TGTGCCAGCAAAGGGGGCGAAGGCAATCAGCCCCAGCATTTT.